Listed below are T cell receptor beta chains from one sample, sequenced in a study of blood T cell repertoires in COVID-19. TCRdb keeps only in-frame clones here, not all; method: immunoSEQ multiplex PCR. The sample lists about 480,000 clones; about 91% were seen once. The sequencing input was peripheral blood. The source is a woman between 50 and 59 years old with COVID-19, enrolled during active disease. Each CDR3 is given with its conserved first and last residue. D genes are given only for firm matches. For some rows the clone size is stated as once, few or many, or as a class when expanded; others skip it.

CDR3,DNA,V,D,J,size
CASSEMAVSTDTQYF,TGTGCCAGCAGTGAAATGGCCGTTAGCACAGATACGCAGTATTTT,TRBV6-1,.,TRBJ2-3,.
CALEVYRGRSTEAFF,TGTGCGCTAGAAGTGTACAGGGGGAGAAGCACTGAAGCTTTCTTT,TRBV30,TRBD1,TRBJ1-1,.
CASSPDKAYNSPLHF,TGTGCCAGCAGTCCTGACAAGGCCTATAATTCACCCCTCCACTTT,TRBV2,.,TRBJ1-6,.
CASSPGQGASGYTF,TGTGCCAGCAGCCCGGGACAGGGGGCAAGTGGCTACACCTTC,TRBV5-5,TRBD1,TRBJ1-2,.
CASSKKGRLRGGSELFF,TGTGCCAGCAGCAAAAAAGGCAGACTTCGGGGGGGGTCGGAGCTGTTTTTT,TRBV21-1,.,TRBJ2-2,.
CASSGTRTARGGYTF,TGTGCCAGCAGTGGAACTAGGACAGCGAGAGGGGGCTACACCTTC,TRBV5-6,.,TRBJ1-2,.
CASSAGRGGPDTQYF,TGTGCCAGCAGTGCTGGGCGGGGGGGCCCAGATACGCAGTATTTT,TRBV2,TRBD2,TRBJ2-3,.
CASSPTANYGYTF,TGCGCCAGCAGCCCTACCGCTAACTATGGCTACACCTTC,TRBV5-1,.,TRBJ1-2,once
CASSSGGSEKLFF,TGTGCCAGCAGTTCCGGGGGGAGTGAAAAACTGTTTTTT,TRBV12-3/TRBV12-4,.,TRBJ1-4,.
CASSYNNPDEQFF,TGTGCCAGCAGTTATAATAATCCGGATGAGCAGTTCTTC,TRBV12-3/TRBV12-4,.,TRBJ2-1,once
CASSLAGAGKVSQYF,TGTGCCAGCAGTCTAGCGGGGGCCGGCAAGGTGTCCCAGTACTTC,TRBV14,TRBD2,TRBJ2-5,.
CASSPLQGGEQFF,TGTGCCAGCAGTCCCCTACAGGGGGGTGAGCAGTTCTTC,TRBV12-3/TRBV12-4,TRBD1,TRBJ2-1,once
CASSEARVNEQYF,TGTGCCAGCAGTGAAGCGAGGGTTAACGAGCAGTACTTC,TRBV2,.,TRBJ2-7,.
CASRGRGGADTQYF,TGTGCCAGCCGGGGACGGGGAGGGGCAGATACGCAGTATTTT,TRBV2,TRBD2,TRBJ2-3,.
CASSPDRVFDHEKLFF,TGTGCCAGCAGCCCGGACAGGGTCTTTGATCATGAAAAACTGTTTTTT,TRBV11-2,TRBD1,TRBJ1-4,.
CASSERRSVSYEQYF,TGTGCCAGCAGTGAACGGCGGAGCGTTTCCTACGAGCAGTACTTC,TRBV2,.,TRBJ2-7,.
CASLTGGGGETQYF,TGTGCCAGCCTGACAGGGGGCGGGGGAGAGACCCAGTACTTC,TRBV2,TRBD1,TRBJ2-5,.
CASSGQGALYEQYF,TGTGCCAGCAGCGGACAGGGAGCCCTCTACGAGCAGTACTTC,TRBV7-9,TRBD1,TRBJ2-7,.
CASRASGADTQYF,TGCGCCAGCAGAGCCTCCGGGGCAGATACGCAGTATTTT,TRBV10-1,.,TRBJ2-3,.
CATATGFTEAFF,TGTGCCACCGCGACAGGGTTTACTGAAGCTTTCTTT,TRBV19,TRBD1,TRBJ1-1,.
CASGTGNEQFF,TGCGCCAGCGGGACAGGGAATGAGCAGTTCTTC,TRBV10-2,TRBD1,TRBJ2-1,.
CASSQDRGPFEQYF,TGCGCCAGCAGCCAAGATAGGGGGCCATTTGAGCAGTACTTC,TRBV4-1,TRBD1,TRBJ2-7,.
CASSFGQGGQPQHF,TGTGCCAGCAGCTTTGGGCAGGGAGGTCAGCCCCAGCATTTT,TRBV13,.,TRBJ1-5,.
CASSLGLSNEQFF,TGCGCCAGCAGCTTGGGACTATCCAATGAGCAGTTCTTC,TRBV5-1,.,TRBJ2-1,once
CAWSFRTRSNYGYTF,TGTGCCTGGAGTTTTCGGACAAGATCTAACTATGGCTACACCTTC,TRBV30,.,TRBJ1-2,.
CASSPSLAGGNNEQFF,TGTGCCAGCTCGCCAAGCTTAGCGGGGGGCAACAATGAGCAGTTCTTC,TRBV18,TRBD2,TRBJ2-1,.
CASSNLQGDTIYF,TGTGCCAGCAGTAACTTACAGGGAGACACCATATATTTT,TRBV6-5,.,TRBJ1-3,.
CASSSRQGERTEAFF,TGCGCCAGCAGCTCAAGACAGGGGGAAAGGACTGAAGCTTTCTTT,TRBV5-1,TRBD1,TRBJ1-1,.
CASRRGRQDNEQFF,TGTGCCAGCCGTAGGGGGCGGCAAGACAATGAGCAGTTCTTC,TRBV27,TRBD1,TRBJ2-1,.
CASSRLRGQQGGYTF,TGTGCCAGCAGCCGCCTCAGGGGGCAACAAGGTGGCTACACCTTC,TRBV13,TRBD1,TRBJ1-2,.
CASNTGGETQYF,TGTGCCAGCAATACGGGGGGGGAGACCCAGTACTTC,TRBV6-5,TRBD2,TRBJ2-5,once
CASSVGTGSAYEQYF,TGCGCCAGCAGCGTTGGGACAGGGAGTGCCTACGAGCAGTACTTC,TRBV4-1,TRBD1,TRBJ2-7,.
CASSSGLAGTQETQYF,TGCGCCAGCAGTTCCGGACTAGCGGGAACCCAAGAGACCCAGTACTTC,TRBV5-1,TRBD2,TRBJ2-5,.
CASSQLTVREKLFF,TGTGCCAGCAGCCAACTGACAGTGAGAGAAAAACTGTTTTTT,TRBV3-1/TRBV3-2,.,TRBJ1-4,once
CASSPREPGHYEQYF,TGTGCCAGCAGCCCCCGGGAGCCAGGGCACTACGAGCAGTACTTC,TRBV7-6,.,TRBJ2-7,.
CASSQAGGPRNIQYF,TGTGCCAGCAGCCAGGCGGGGGGGCCGAGAAACATTCAGTACTTC,TRBV3-1/TRBV3-2,TRBD2,TRBJ2-4,.
CASSLVLAENEQFF,TGTGCCAGCAGCTTAGTTCTAGCGGAGAATGAGCAGTTCTTC,TRBV11-2,TRBD2,TRBJ2-1,once
CASTLAPGDGTEAFF,TGTGCCAGCACCCTAGCCCCAGGGGACGGCACTGAAGCTTTCTTT,TRBV3-1/TRBV3-2,.,TRBJ1-1,.
CASSPRDWGGDTQYF,TGCGCCAGCAGCCCCCGGGACTGGGGGGGGGATACGCAGTATTTT,TRBV4-1,TRBD2,TRBJ2-3,.
CASSLRGRDYGYTF,TGTGCCAGCAGCTTAAGGGGGCGCGACTATGGCTACACCTTC,TRBV7-9,TRBD1,TRBJ1-2,.
CASSLVGTGGAPTNYGYTF,TGTGCCAGCAGCTTGGTGGGGACAGGGGGCGCCCCTACTAACTATGGCTACACCTTC,TRBV5-6,TRBD1,TRBJ1-2,.
CAWSFRGGYEQYF,TGTGCCTGGAGCTTCCGGGGAGGGTACGAGCAGTACTTC,TRBV30,TRBD2,TRBJ2-7,.
CASSGGEGSGAPEAFF,TGTGCCAGTAGTGGGGGGGAGGGAAGTGGAGCCCCTGAAGCTTTCTTT,TRBV19,.,TRBJ1-1,.
CASTPPGGGYTF,TGTGCCAGTACCCCGCCGGGGGGAGGCTACACCTTC,TRBV19,.,TRBJ1-2,.
CSAAVYNEQFF,TGCAGTGCCGCAGTCTACAATGAGCAGTTCTTC,TRBV20-1,.,TRBJ2-1,.
CASSHPTGQITEAFF,TGTGCCAGCAGTCACCCGACAGGGCAGATCACTGAAGCTTTCTTT,TRBV6-5,TRBD1,TRBJ1-1,many
CASSKIRTGDYGYTF,TGTGCCAGTAGTAAAATCCGGACAGGGGACTATGGCTACACCTTC,TRBV19,TRBD1,TRBJ1-2,once
CASSEAADRGSLRAFF,TGTGCCAGCAGTGAAGCCGCGGACAGGGGGAGTTTGAGAGCTTTCTTT,TRBV6-1,TRBD1,TRBJ1-1,.